The 15 T cell receptor beta chains in this list originate from one sample, sequenced in a study of cytomegalovirus exposure and HLA in healthy donors. With 60 Vbeta and 13 Jbeta primers, the PCR was carried out. Sequenced by immunoSEQ multiplex PCR; TCRdb stores in-frame clones only, minus some. The data hold approximately 100,000 clones, with around 68% observed a single time. Sequenced: PBMCs. The receptors stem from a man over 45 in good health and CMV-seronegative.

The rearrangement links TRBV28 to TRBJ1-2; D not certain. Germline V lookup: CDR1 MDHEN, CDR2 SYDVKM. The CDR3 runs 12 residues. Trimming shortened V by 8 bases and J by 4 bases, and 11 bases separated the two germline ends. The CDR3 DNA reads TGTGCCAGCCAACAACCGGGCTATGGCTACACCTTC. It codes for CASQQPGYGYTF.

Only a few counts were recorded for this clone. The rearrangement joins TRBV6-5 to TRBJ2-5, with 7 bases that match TRBD1. The CDR3 loop spans 15 amino acids. V shed 2 bases and J 4 bases; nucleotides not matched to a gene: 7. Germline loops: CDR1 MNHEY, CDR2 SVGAGI. This CDR3 reads CASSYAQGVSETQYF. CDR3 in DNA: TGTGCCAGCAGTTACGCCCAGGGGGTTTCAGAGACCCAGTACTTC.

The chain combines TRBV6-1 with TRBJ1-2; 7 nucleotides agree with TRBD1. There are 12 residues in the CDR3. The germline V gene has CDR1 MNHNS and CDR2 SASEGT. With 4 bases clipped from V and 7 bases from J, the junction kept 3 bases outside the gene matches. The CDR3 nucleotides read TGTGCCAGCAGTGTGGCAGGGGGTGGCTACACCTTC. Its translation: CASSVAGGGYTF.

The chain has TRBV2 and TRBJ2-7, with D unresolved. The CDR3 length is 14 residues. Per germline, CDR1 SNHLY and CDR2 FYNNEI. V lost 0 bases, J lost 4 bases, and 10 bases lay in between. The chain's CDR3 is CASSEALRWYEQYF. CDR3 coding DNA: TGTGCCAGCAGTGAAGCGCTTCGGTGGTACGAGCAGTACTTC.

The table lists this clone with a count of one. V and J are TRBV9 and TRBJ2-7; D is unresolved. Germline assignment: CDR1 SGDLS and CDR2 YYNGEE. V was shortened by 0 bases and J by 7 bases, with 11 bases between the two germline ends. There are 13 residues in the CDR3. The CDR3 region has the DNA TGTGCCAGCAGCGTAGCCGGGTCCGGGGAGCAGTACTTC. Translation gives CASSVAGSGEQYF.

This clone was counted between two and nine times. The gene calls are TRBV5-1 and TRBJ1-2; D gene unclear. This CDR3 is built from 14 residues. The germline gives CDR1 SGHRS, CDR2 YFSETQ. Trimming removed 0 bases at V and 8 bases at J, with 14 bases between. The CDR3 reads CASSLALTTRGYTF. CDR3 nucleotide sequence: TGCGCCAGCAGCTTGGCCCTGACTACTCGGGGCTACACCTTC.

The chain is built from TRBV5-5 and TRBJ2-7; weak D call: TRBD2 (5 bases). The length of the CDR3 is 13 residues. V lost 2 bases, J lost 5 bases, and 11 bases lay in between. Germline lookup yields CDR1 SGHKS and CDR2 YYEKEE (reference sequence). The CDR3 protein is CASSLSLGHEQYF. CDR3 DNA: TGTGCCAGCAGCTTATCACTAGGGCACGAGCAGTACTTC.

The CDR3 coding sequence is TGTGCCAGCAGCTTGCCAGGGGGTAACTATGGCTACACCTTC. This gives the protein CASSLPGGNYGYTF. The J gene is TRBJ1-2, the V gene TRBV5-4; TRBD1 matches at 7 bases. With V trimmed by 1 base and J by 1 base, 1 base remained unmatched. The CDR3 has 14 amino acids. Per the germline V gene, CDR1 is SGHNT and CDR2 is YYREEE (reference sequence).

The chain's CDR3 is CASMSYEKLFF. The DNA for the CDR3 is TGTGCCAGCATGTCCTACGAAAAACTGTTTTTT. The chain employs TRBV6-6 and TRBJ1-4; D gene unclear. The CDR3 covers 11 residues. Looked up from germline, CDR1 is MNHNY and CDR2 is SVGAGI (reference sequence). V was shortened by 7 bases and J by 8 bases, with 8 bases between the two germline ends.

This clone was counted a few times. The chain combines TRBV6-1 with TRBJ2-2; 10 nucleotides agree with TRBD1. The V gene's germline CDR1 is MNHNS and CDR2 SASEGT. CDR3 size: 20 residues. V was clipped by 4 bases and J by 5 bases; unmatched bases: 19. The DNA for the CDR3 is TGTGCCAGCAGTGTACGAGGTGGGACAGGGGCCCTCATGGGGACCGGGGAGCTGTTTTTT. Translated, it gives CASSVRGGTGALMGTGELFF.

The V and J genes are TRBV19 and TRBJ1-1, with D possibly being TRBD1 (5 bases). The CDR3 consists of 16 residues. Germline V lookup: CDR1 LNHDA, CDR2 SQIVND (reference sequence). V shed 6 bases and J shed 0 bases, with 17 bases lying between them. CDR3 protein: CASSEPSRGVNTEAFF. CDR3 bases: TGTGCCAGTAGCGAGCCTTCCCGGGGGGTGAACACTGAAGCTTTCTTT. The full variable domain, with the rest looked up from reference TRBV19 and TRBJ1-1, is DGGITQSPKYLFRKEGQNVTLSCEQNLNHDAMYWYRQDPGQGLRLIYYSQIVNDFQKGDIAEGYSVSREKKESFPLTVTSAQKNPTAFYLCASSEPSRGVNTEAFFGQGTRLTVV.

The chain joins TRBV18 to TRBJ2-5; 7 bases map to TRBD1. CDR1 is KGHSH, CDR2 LQKENI, per germline. J was trimmed by 5 bases and V by 5 bases; bases with no gene match: 8. The CDR3 spans 14 residues. The CDR3 region has the DNA TGTGCCAGCTCAAGAGGGGGCGAGGGTGAGACCCAGTACTTC. Protein sequence: CASSRGGEGETQYF.

CDR3 protein: CASSDIFLAGGPQETQYF. Written as DNA, the CDR3 is TGCGCCAGCAGTGATATCTTTCTAGCGGGGGGCCCACAAGAGACCCAGTACTTC. The V call is TRBV10-2, the J call TRBJ2-5, with TRBD2 matching over 11 bases. V shed 3 bases and J 2 bases; nucleotides not matched to a gene: 11. The CDR3 has 18 amino acids. Germline V lookup: CDR1 WSHSY, CDR2 SAAADI.

The genes are TRBV6-5 and TRBJ2-2, with D maybe TRBD1 (6 bases). Germline CDR1 and CDR2: MNHEY and SVGAGI. The length of the CDR3 is 15 residues. V lost 5 bases to trimming and J lost 3 bases, with 13 bases between them. The CDR3 DNA reads as TGTGCCAGCAGTACACAGGGAGCCTACACCGGGGAGCTGTTTTTT. It yields the protein CASSTQGAYTGELFF.

The V call is TRBV30, the J call TRBJ1-1; TRBD1 might be the D (5 bases). V lost 2 bases, J lost 0 bases, and 19 bases lay in between. Germline CDR1 and CDR2: GTSNPN and SVGIG (reference sequence). The CDR3 totals 17 residues. The CDR3 reads CAWSQSRDFSLNTEAFF. CDR3 sequence (DNA): TGTGCCTGGAGTCAATCCCGGGACTTCAGTTTGAACACTGAAGCTTTCTTT.